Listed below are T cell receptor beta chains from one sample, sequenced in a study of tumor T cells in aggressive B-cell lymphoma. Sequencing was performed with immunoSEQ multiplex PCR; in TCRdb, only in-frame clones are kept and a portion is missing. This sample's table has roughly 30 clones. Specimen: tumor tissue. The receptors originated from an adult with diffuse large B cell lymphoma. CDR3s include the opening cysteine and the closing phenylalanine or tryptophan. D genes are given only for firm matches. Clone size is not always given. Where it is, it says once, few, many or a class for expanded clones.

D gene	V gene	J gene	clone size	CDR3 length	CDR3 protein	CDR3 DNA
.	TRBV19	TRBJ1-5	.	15	CASTPTGTGNQPQHF	TGTGCCAGTACCCCGACCGGAACGGGAAATCAGCCCCAGCATTTT
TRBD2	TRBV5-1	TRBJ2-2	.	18	CASSLGLAGDPGSGELFF	TGCGCCAGCAGCCTCGGACTAGCGGGAGACCCAGGAAGCGGGGAGCTGTTTTTT
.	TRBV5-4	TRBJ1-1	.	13	CASSLWAATEAFF	TGTGCCAGCAGCTTGTGGGCCGCTACTGAAGCTTTCTTT
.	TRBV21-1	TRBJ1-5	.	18	CASSNKGADGYSNQPQHF	TGTGCCAGCAGCAACAAAGGGGCGGACGGATATAGCAATCAGCCCCAGCATTTT
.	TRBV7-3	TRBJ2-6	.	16	CASSLTPRGGANVLTF	TGTGCCAGCAGCTTAACGCCACGAGGTGGCGCCAACGTCCTGACTTTC
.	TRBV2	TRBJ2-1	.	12	CASRRGQNEQFF	TGTGCCAGCAGGCGGGGTCAGAATGAGCAGTTCTTC
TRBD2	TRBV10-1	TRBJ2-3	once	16	CASSESKLANFDTQYF	TGCGCCAGCAGTGAGTCGAAACTAGCGAACTTCGATACGCAGTATTTT
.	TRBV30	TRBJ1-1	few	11	CAWVWNTEAFF	TGTGCCTGGGTCTGGAACACTGAAGCTTTCTTT
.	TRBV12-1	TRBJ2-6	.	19	CASSAIDVIGQSRANVLTF	TGTGCCAGCAGCGCGATTGATGTAATAGGACAAAGTCGGGCCAACGTCCTGACTTTC